The sequence of this T cell receptor (beta chain) was determined in a study of metastatic and nonmetastatic thyroid tumors (TCRdb year 2020). For context, the study as a whole: Repertoires were compared across peripheral blood and tumor or nodule tissue samples from malignant and benign thyroid patients.

Points on this clone: The antigen this receptor binds is unknown. Per-base qualities were not stored, and no clone one base away is much larger.

No treatment had been received by any patient before thyroid surgery. The study retrospectively analysed patient clinical samples collected from the early 2010s to the late 2010s using T-cell receptor beta sequencing. What the study reported, not specific to this receptor: TCR beta diversity was reported as significantly higher in malignant tumors than in benign nodules, in both blood and tumor samples.

Receptor amplification or capture employed PCR. This sample was sequenced with an Illumina HiSeq 4000. High-throughput sequencing was used to profile the TCR beta-chain CDR3 region of each patient. Per the original workflow: The researchers built a classifier to tell apart papillary thyroid cancer patients with distant metastasis, based on CDR3 differences among clinicopathological groups. To measure repertoire diversity the researchers used the Shannon index, while the Morisita-Horn index served to gauge how similar the tumor and blood repertoires were. TCRdb's own reprocessing of the public reads used fastp at Q25 and MiXCR and kept productive beta chains. The authors' filters were not applied to this entry. In this sample the table shows some 35,000 clones, about 29% of which occur a single time. The biggest ten clones account for 7.8% of the sample. The TCR originated in a female donor with papillary thyroid cancer or a benign thyroid nodule (not recorded which). Some clones in this sample may be carry-over from other donors' samples. The sample consisted of blood.

The DNA is as follows: TGCAGTGCTAGAGTAGGGATTCGTGCGGCCTACTATGGCTACACCTTC. This gives the protein CSARVGIRAAYYGYTF. The rearrangement joined TRBV20-1 to TRBJ1-2; no confident D gene assignment can be made. Including cysteine and phenylalanine, the CDR3 has 16 amino acids. Only CDR3 DNA is held: 48 bases, read in frame from base 1. At the junction V is shortened by 1 base and J by 3 bases, with 18 bases in between. CDR1 and CDR2 are drawn from the germline V gene (reference sequence): DFQATT, SNEGSKA.